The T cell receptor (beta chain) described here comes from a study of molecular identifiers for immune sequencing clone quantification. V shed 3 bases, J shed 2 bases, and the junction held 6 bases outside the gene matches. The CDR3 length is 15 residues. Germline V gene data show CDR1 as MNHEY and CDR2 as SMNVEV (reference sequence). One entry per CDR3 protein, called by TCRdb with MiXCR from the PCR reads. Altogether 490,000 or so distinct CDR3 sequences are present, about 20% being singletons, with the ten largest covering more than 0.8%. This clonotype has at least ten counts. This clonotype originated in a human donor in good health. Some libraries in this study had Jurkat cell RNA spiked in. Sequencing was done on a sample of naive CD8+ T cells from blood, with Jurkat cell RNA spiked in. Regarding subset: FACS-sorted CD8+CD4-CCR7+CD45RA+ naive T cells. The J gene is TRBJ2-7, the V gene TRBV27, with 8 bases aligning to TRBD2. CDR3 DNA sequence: TGTGCCAGCAGTTTTGCGGGGGGCGCTGCCTACGAGCAGTACTTC. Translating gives CASSFAGGAAYEQYF.